One and the same sample provided the 5 T cell receptor beta chains below, sequenced in a study of tissue T cells after allogeneic stem cell transplantation. Stated time point: mouse harvest day 7 after allogeneic transplant. Mouse grafts combined 10^7 T-cell-depleted bone marrow cells with 10^6 splenic CD5+ T cells. The protocol was immunoSEQ multiplex PCR, while the TCRdb copy is restricted to in-frame clones and leaves out a portion. The sample has 6,000 or so clones, about 50% seen once. The source material was gut tissue. The receptors shown here come from a female BALB/c mouse given C57BL/6 T cells with graft-versus-host disease after an allogeneic hematopoietic cell transplant.

This clone was counted between two and nine times. Gene and germline names: mouse. Read sequence stops 1 residue before the CDR3 end, and the germline J gene provides the missing end. The gene calls are TRBV15 and TRBJ1-4, with 12 bases that match TRBD1. V lost 6 bases, J lost 6 bases, and 5 bases stayed unmatched. Germline V lookup: CDR1 SGHND, CDR2 FRSKSL. This CDR3 region has 15 residues. Here the CDR3 reads CASSAGTGGYERLFF. The CDR3 DNA, read in part, is TGTGCCAGCAGCGCCGGGACAGGGGGCTACGAAAGATTATTT.

A word on this clone: These gene names are mouse names. The DNA ends 1 residue before the CDR3 does, and the rest of the CDR3 is filled in from the germline J gene. The rearrangement links TRBV26 to TRBJ2-5; D is unresolved. The ends were cut back, 1 base at V and 0 bases at J, with 5 bases in the middle. The CDR3 has 14 residues. CDR1 is KGHPV, CDR2 FQNQEV, per germline (reference sequence). The CDR3 sequence is CASSLWINQDTQYF. The CDR3 DNA, read in part, is TGTGCCAGCAGTCTGTGGATTAACCAAGACACCCAGTAC. Full variable domain (missing parts from reference TRBV26 and TRBJ2-5): NSKVIQTPRYLVKGQGQKAKMRCIPEKGHPVVFWYQQNKNNEFKFLINFQNQEVLQQIDMTEKRFSAECPSNSPCSLEIQSSEAGDSALYLCASSLWINQDTQYFGPGTRLLVL.

On this clone: Mouse gene names apply. Read coverage stops 1 residue before the CDR3 terminus; the germline J gene supplies the remainder. The chain carries TRBV26 and TRBJ1-1, with TRBD1 matching 7 bases. The ends lost 3 bases at V and 5 bases at J; junction bases unmatched: 0. Germline CDR1 is KGHPV and CDR2 is FQNQEV (reference sequence). This CDR3 comprises 12 residues. CDR3 DNA (partial): TGTGCCAGCAGTCTACAGGGGACAGAAGTCTTC. Its translation: CASSLQGTEVF. The full CDR3 reads CASSLQGTEVFF.

This clone was seen a single time. Germline and genes: mouse. Coverage ceases 1 residue before the CDR3 finishes, and the germline J gene fills in the end. The gene calls are TRBV13-1 and TRBJ2-3, with 7 bases matching TRBD2. CDR3 length: 15 residues. Germline V gene sequence: CDR1 NSHNY, CDR2 SYGAGN. V was clipped by 2 bases and J by 0 bases; unmatched bases: 3. CDR3 amino acids: CASSDGGGSAETLYF. The CDR3 DNA, read in part, is TGTGCCAGCAGTGACGGGGGGGGAAGTGCAGAAACGCTGTAT.

This clone was detected only a few times. All gene names here are mouse names. The read gets to within 1 residue of the CDR3 end, and the germline J gene fills in the rest. V usage is TRBV26 and J usage is TRBJ1-4; maybe TRBD1 (5 bases). The CDR3 has 14 residues. Germline CDR1 and CDR2: KGHPV and FQNQEV (reference sequence). Trimming removed 4 bases at V and 4 bases at J, with 10 bases between. This CDR3 reads CASSRGHLNERLFF. CDR3 bases read: TGTGCCAGCAGTCGTGGACACCTCAACGAAAGATTATTT.